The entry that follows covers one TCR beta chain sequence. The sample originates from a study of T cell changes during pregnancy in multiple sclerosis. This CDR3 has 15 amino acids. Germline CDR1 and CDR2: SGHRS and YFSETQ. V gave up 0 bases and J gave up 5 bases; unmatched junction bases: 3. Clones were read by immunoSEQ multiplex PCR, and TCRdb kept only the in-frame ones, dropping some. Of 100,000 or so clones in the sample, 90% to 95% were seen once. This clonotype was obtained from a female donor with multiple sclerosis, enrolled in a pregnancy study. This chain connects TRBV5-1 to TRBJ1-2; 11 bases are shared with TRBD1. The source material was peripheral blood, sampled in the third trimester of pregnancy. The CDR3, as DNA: TGCGCCAGCAGCTTGGATGGACAGGGGGCGTATGGCTACACCTTC. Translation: CASSLDGQGAYGYTF.